This is a list of T cell receptor beta chains from one sample in a study of cytomegalovirus exposure and HLA in healthy donors. Here immunoSEQ multiplex PCR was the method, and the copy in TCRdb shows in-frame clones only, minus some. The profile shows about 140,000 clones, about four fifths of them singletons. The material sequenced was PBMCs. These TCRs come from a man between 35 and 55 years old in good health and CMV-seropositive. Each CDR3 is given with its conserved first and last residue. Each record gives: D gene, clone size, V gene, J gene, CDR3 protein, CDR3 DNA. The D gene is left open where the match is weak. For some rows the clone size is stated as once, few or many, or as a class when expanded; others skip it.

>TRBD1|NA|TRBV6-5|TRBJ1-2
CASRMTGANYGYTF
TGTGCCAGCAGAATGACAGGGGCGAACTATGGCTACACCTTC
>NA|NA|TRBV6-5|TRBJ1-5
CASRKTGFNQPQHF
TGTGCCAGCAGAAAGACAGGATTCAATCAGCCCCAGCATTTT
>NA|NA|TRBV5-4|TRBJ2-5
CASSLAGPTETQYF
TGTGCCAGCAGCTTAGCGGGCCCGACGGAGACCCAGTACTTC
>TRBD1|NA|TRBV5-1|TRBJ2-5
CASSSNKLRTGRFAVDQETQYF
TGCGCCAGCAGCTCAAACAAACTGAGGACAGGGCGGTTTGCAGTAGACCAAGAGACCCAGTACTTC
>NA|NA|TRBV11-3|TRBJ1-1
CASSQNNYKNTEAFF
TGTGCCAGCAGTCAAAACAACTACAAGAACACTGAAGCTTTCTTT
>TRBD1|once|TRBV7-9|TRBJ2-7
CASSWGQGPLEQYF
TGTGCCAGCAGCTGGGGACAGGGACCTCTCGAGCAGTACTTC
>TRBD2|NA|TRBV7-9|TRBJ2-1
CASSLALAGTYNEQFF
TGTGCCAGCAGCTTAGCGCTAGCGGGTACATACAATGAGCAGTTCTTC
>TRBD1|NA|TRBV25-1|TRBJ2-7
CASSESGRRTGASYEQYF
TGTGCCAGCAGTGAATCGGGCCGGAGGACAGGGGCCTCCTACGAGCAGTACTTC
>NA|NA|TRBV30|TRBJ2-7
CAWSVQPYEQYF
TGTGCCTGGAGTGTACAACCGTACGAGCAGTACTTC
>NA|NA|TRBV30|TRBJ2-5
CAWSMPQGRETQYF
TGTGCCTGGAGCATGCCCCAGGGAAGGGAGACCCAGTACTTC
>TRBD2|NA|TRBV6-5|TRBJ2-1
CASSSGTSGNNEQFF
TGTGCCAGCAGCTCCGGGACTAGCGGAAACAATGAGCAGTTCTTC
>TRBD1|NA|TRBV11-2|TRBJ2-1
CASSFSPQGEQFF
TGTGCCAGCAGCTTCTCCCCACAGGGGGAGCAGTTCTTC
>TRBD1|NA|TRBV18|TRBJ2-7
CASSLDRDEQYF
TGTGCCAGCTCACTTGACAGGGACGAGCAGTACTTC
>TRBD1|NA|TRBV6-6|TRBJ1-4
CASSGQGANEKLFF
TGTGCCAGCAGTGGACAGGGAGCTAATGAAAAACTGTTTTTT